This T cell receptor (beta chain) was captured by sequencing in a study of CD8 T cells in Susac syndrome (dated by TCRdb to about 2019). Turning to the overall study: Whether CD8+ T cell activation and differentiation in Susac syndrome was antigen driven was tested using repertoire sequencing. Study-wide conclusions, independent of this receptor: The TCR sequencing and HLA analysis was acknowledged to have included a relatively small number of individuals.

High-throughput TCR beta sequencing profiled peripheral blood CD8+ and CD4+ T cells from healthy donors, Susac syndrome patients and multiple sclerosis patients. Healthy donors were age- and sex-matched controls. Bulk CD8+ and CD4+ T cells were purified magnetically by negative isolation, whereas CD8+ TEMRA cells were enriched by FACS. Blood was collected in EDTA tubes and processed within 24 hours, with PBMCs isolated through density gradient centrifugation. PBMCs intended for TCR sequencing were cryopreserved in liquid nitrogen and thawed later in a water bath at 37 degrees C. The sorted or isolated CD4+, CD8+ and CD8+ TEMRA cells reached a purity of at least 90%. Note on this clonotype: The specificity of this receptor is unknown. Qualities for individual bases were not recorded, and no much larger clone is one base off.

RNA was extracted using the RNeasy kit, and 0.5 to 1 microgram was reverse transcribed with random hexamers. TCR beta CDR3 regions were amplified with the immunoSEQ multiplex PCR assay covering 54 Vbeta and 13 Jbeta segments. Bias from PCR amplification was corrected by using a synthetic template baseline for primer optimization and for computational correction. The original pipeline was this. Only productive sequences were kept, with reads annotated to V, D and J genes according to IMGT and analyzed in immunoSEQ Analyzer. Clonality was calculated as one minus the Shannon entropy normalized by log2 of the number of productive unique sequences. Public and private clones were assessed among the 100 most prevalent clones of each patient and control. Susac-specific clones were defined as absent from healthy and MS cohorts, 1052 published viral clones and other ImmuneACCESS disease sequences. Starting from the raw public reads, TCRdb applied fastp trimming at Q25, assembled clones with MiXCR and retained in-frame beta chains. Identical CDR3 protein sequences are pooled into one entry, listed with their most common genes and DNA. Clone size and V and J calls follow TCRdb, not the original study. For this sample there are some 180,000 distinct CDR3 sequences; about 95% appear just once. Jointly, the top ten make up 0.085% to 0.11% of the sample.

CDR1 and CDR2, looked up from the germline V gene (reference sequence), are GTSNPN and SVGIG. From its cysteine to its phenylalanine, the CDR3 spans 13 amino acids. Only the CDR3 DNA stays, 39 bases, in frame from base 1. Deletion took 4 bases off V and 4 bases off J, with a span of 12 bases between the germline ends. The sequence links TRBV30 to TRBJ2-3; TRBD1 could be the D gene, as 7 bases match. The TCR was taken from a human donor in good health. The sequencing input was CD4+ T cells from PBMCs. The CDR3 protein is CAWNTRGADTQYF. The base sequence is TGTGCCTGGAATACCAGGGGGGCAGATACGCAGTATTTT.